Each of the 11 T cell receptor beta chains below was sequenced from the same sample in a study of response to subunit inactivated influenza vaccine. TCRdb reprocessed the RT-PCR reads via MiXCR and lists one record per CDR3 protein. The sample includes 530,000 or so distinct CDR3 sequences, about 14% of them seen just once. The sequencing used PBMCs from blood, collected 11 to 12 days after vaccination. The receptors were gathered from a man aged 50 to 60 who received an inactivated influenza vaccine.

V usage is TRBV11-2 and J usage is TRBJ2-7; TRBD1 matches at 7 bases. CDR3 length equals 15 residues. The germline CDR1 and CDR2 sequences are SGHAT and FQNNGV. With V trimmed by 2 bases and J by 3 bases, 7 bases remained unmatched. Here the CDR3 reads CASSLRTGLDYEQYF. The CDR3 coding sequence is TGTGCCAGCAGCTTAAGGACAGGCCTTGACTACGAGCAGTACTTC. Filled out from reference TRBV11-2 and TRBJ2-7, the complete variable domain reads EAGVAQSPRYKIIEKRQSVAFWCNPISGHATLYWYQQILGQGPKLLIQFQNNGVVDDSQLPKDRFSAERLKGVDSTLKIQPAKLEDSAVYLCASSLRTGLDYEQYFGPGTRLTVT.

The rearrangement uses TRBV7-2 and TRBJ2-2, with TRBD1 matching over 8 bases. This CDR3 has 15 residues. CDR1 and CDR2 from the germline V gene are SGHTA and FQGNSA. J lost 0 bases, V lost 6 bases, and 3 bases had no gene match. The CDR3 bases are TGTGCCAGCAGGATGGGACAGGCGAACACCGGGGAGCTGTTTTTT. Translated, it gives CASRMGQANTGELFF.

The J gene is TRBJ1-2, the V gene TRBV28; TRBD1 might be the D (6 bases). Germline CDR1 MDHEN, CDR2 SYDVKM. This CDR3 comprises 15 residues. V was shortened by 5 bases and J by 7 bases, with 20 bases between the two germline ends. DNA for the CDR3: TGTGCCAGCAGTCTCCATACAGGGCCTGGGTTTGGCTACACCTTC. It specifies CASSLHTGPGFGYTF.

This clonotype occurred a few times. The chain has TRBV20-1 and TRBJ2-1; 9 bases map to TRBD1. The CDR3 is 15 amino acids. Germline CDR1 DFQATT, CDR2 SNEGSKA (reference sequence). The trim removed 3 bases at V and 8 bases at J, leaving 11 bases unmatched. DNA of the CDR3: TGCAGTGCTAGTCCTACGGGACAGGGTGTGGATGAGCAGTTCTTC. Protein: CSASPTGQGVDEQFF.

This chain connects TRBV6-2 or TRBV6-3 to TRBJ2-2, with 9 bases fitting TRBD2. The germline V gene has CDR1 MNHEY and CDR2 SVGEGT. The CDR3 runs to 17 residues. J gave up 3 bases and V 8 bases, and 13 bases lay outside the gene matches. The CDR3 sequence: CASRHSGRRLDTGELFF. CDR3 DNA: TGTGCCAGCCGTCATAGCGGGAGACGTTTGGACACCGGGGAGCTGTTTTTT.

This sequence joins TRBV6-1 and TRBJ2-3; 10 bases are a match to TRBD2. Germline V gene sequence: CDR1 MNHNS, CDR2 SASEGT. CDR3 length: 15 amino acids. The V gene end was trimmed by 7 bases and the J gene end by 5 bases; junction bases not matched to a gene: 9. The CDR3 sequence is CASTRAGGPQDTQYF. CDR3 in DNA: TGTGCCAGCACCAGAGCGGGGGGGCCCCAAGATACGCAGTATTTT.

This clonotype was counted a few times. The chain combines TRBV28 with TRBJ2-7; 7 nucleotides line up with TRBD2. The CDR3 is 15 residues long. Germline V CDR1 and CDR2: MDHEN, SYDVKM. The V gene end was trimmed by 7 bases and the J gene end by 0 bases; junction bases not matched to a gene: 9. The chain's CDR3 is CASIVDGGGSYEQYF. The CDR3 DNA sequence: TGTGCCAGCATAGTTGATGGCGGGGGCTCCTACGAGCAGTACTTC. Together with reference TRBV28 and TRBJ2-7, the CDR3 gives the full variable domain: DVKVTQSSRYLVKRTGEKVFLECVQDMDHENMFWYRQDPGLGLRLIYFSYDVKMKEKGDIPEGYSVSREKKERFSLILESASTNQTSMYLCASIVDGGGSYEQYFGPGTRLTVT.

This clonotype was seen only a few times. V usage is TRBV20-1 and J usage is TRBJ2-1; D call uncertain. V was cut by 1 base and J by 0 bases, with 19 bases left in between. Per germline, CDR1 DFQATT and CDR2 SNEGSKA (reference sequence). The length of the CDR3 is 18 residues. The CDR3 region has the DNA TGCAGTGCTAGAGTGGCGACACCCGAATACAGCTCCTACAATGAGCAGTTCTTC. Its protein is CSARVATPEYSSYNEQFF.

This clonotype was found a few times. The gene calls are TRBV13 and TRBJ2-7, with 12 bases matching TRBD2. The trim removed 5 bases at V and 4 bases at J, leaving 15 bases unmatched. CDR1 and CDR2 from the germline V gene are PRHDT and FYEKMQ (reference sequence). This CDR3 is built from 18 residues. The CDR3 spells CASSRRASGRALDYEQYF. In nucleotides, the CDR3 is TGTGCCAGCAGCCGTCGGGCTAGCGGGAGGGCCCTCGATTACGAGCAGTACTTC.

The sample holds a few counts of this clonotype. V gene TRBV20-1 combines with J gene TRBJ2-5, with TRBD2 matching 10 bases. The CDR3 consists of 15 residues. CDR1 is DFQATT and CDR2 is SNEGSKA in the germline V gene (reference sequence). J lost 5 bases, V lost 1 base, and 7 bases had no gene match. This CDR3 is CSARASGSFTETQYF. DNA for the CDR3: TGCAGTGCTAGAGCTAGCGGGAGTTTTACGGAGACCCAGTACTTC.

This clonotype has more than one count but fewer than ten. V and J are TRBV30 and TRBJ1-4; perhaps TRBD1 as D (6 bases). V was pared by 0 bases and J by 8 bases, with 13 bases between. CDR1 is GTSNPN, CDR2 SVGIG, per germline (reference sequence). The CDR3 loop spans 14 amino acids. DNA of the CDR3: TGTGCCTGGAGTGTGGGGGCGCCGGTAGAAAAACTGTTTTTT. This sequence encodes CAWSVGAPVEKLFF.